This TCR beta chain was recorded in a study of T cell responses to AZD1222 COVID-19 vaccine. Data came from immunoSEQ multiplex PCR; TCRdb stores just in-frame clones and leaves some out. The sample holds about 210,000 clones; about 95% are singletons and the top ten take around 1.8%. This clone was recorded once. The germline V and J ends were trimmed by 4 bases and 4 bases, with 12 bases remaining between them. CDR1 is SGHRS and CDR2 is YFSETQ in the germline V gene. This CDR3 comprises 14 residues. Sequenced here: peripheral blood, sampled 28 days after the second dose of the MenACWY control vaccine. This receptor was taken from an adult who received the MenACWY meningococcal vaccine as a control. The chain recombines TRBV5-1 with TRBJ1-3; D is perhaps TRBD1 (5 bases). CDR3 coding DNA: TGCGCCAGCAGCCCGGGGGTAGGAGGAAACACCATATATTTT. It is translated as CASSPGVGGNTIYF.